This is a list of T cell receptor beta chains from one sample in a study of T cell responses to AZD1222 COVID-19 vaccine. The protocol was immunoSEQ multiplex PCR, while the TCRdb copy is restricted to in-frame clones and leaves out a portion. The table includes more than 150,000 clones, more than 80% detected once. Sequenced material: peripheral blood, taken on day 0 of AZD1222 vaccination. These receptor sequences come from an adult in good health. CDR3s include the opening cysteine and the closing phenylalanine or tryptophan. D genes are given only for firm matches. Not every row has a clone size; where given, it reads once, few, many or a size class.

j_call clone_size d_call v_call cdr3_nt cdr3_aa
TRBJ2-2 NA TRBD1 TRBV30 TGTGCCTGGAGAGGCGACAGGGGGAGCAACACCGGGGAGCTGTTTTTT CAWRGDRGSNTGELFF
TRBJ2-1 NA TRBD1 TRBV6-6 TGTGCCAGCAGTTACAGGGACAGCTCCTACAATGAGCAGTTCTTC CASSYRDSSYNEQFF
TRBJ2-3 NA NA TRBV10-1 TGCGCCAGCAGTGAGAAGGAGCCGGGGACGCAGTATTTT CASSEKEPGTQYF
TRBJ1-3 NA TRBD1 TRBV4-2 TGTGCCAGCAGCCTCGGACAGGGGGCAACAGGAAACACCATATATTTT CASSLGQGATGNTIYF
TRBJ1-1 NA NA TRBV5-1 TGCGCCAGCAGCTTGGGTGCGGACACTGAAGCTTTCTTT CASSLGADTEAFF
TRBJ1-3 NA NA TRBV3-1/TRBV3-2 TGTGCCAGCAGCCGACAGACAGCCTCTGGAAACACCATATATTTT CASSRQTASGNTIYF
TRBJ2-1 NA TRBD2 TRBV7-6 TGTGCCAGCAGCCTGACTAGCGGGGGACACAATGAGCAGTTCTTC CASSLTSGGHNEQFF
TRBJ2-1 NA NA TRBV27 TGTGCCAGCACCCCCCGGAGTAGCGGCTACAATGAGCAGTTCTTC CASTPRSSGYNEQFF
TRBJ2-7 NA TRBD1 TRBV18 TGTGCCAGCTCAGCGAAACAGGGGGGCTCCTACGAGCAGTACTTC CASSAKQGGSYEQYF
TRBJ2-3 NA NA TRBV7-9 TGTGCCAGCAGCTTCAGGGAGACAGATACGCAGTATTTT CASSFRETDTQYF
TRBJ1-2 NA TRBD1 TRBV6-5 TGTGCCAGCAGGCTCCGGGACAGGATTCCATGGACCTTC CASRLRDRIPWTF
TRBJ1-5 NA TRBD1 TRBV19 TGTGCCAGTAGTATCGCTAGGGGGCTGAATCAGCCCCAGCATTTT CASSIARGLNQPQHF
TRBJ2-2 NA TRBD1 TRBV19 TGTGCCAGTAGTCCGGACAGGGCGAACACCGGGGAGCTGTTTTTT CASSPDRANTGELFF
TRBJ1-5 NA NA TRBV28 TGTGCCAGCAGTTTTGGTCAGCACAATCAGCCCCAGCATTTT CASSFGQHNQPQHF
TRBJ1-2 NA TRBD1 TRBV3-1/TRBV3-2 TGTGCCAGCAGCCAATCGCTGGGACAGAACTATGGCTACACCTTC CASSQSLGQNYGYTF
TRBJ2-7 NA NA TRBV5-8 TGTGCCAGCAGCTTGGTTGGCAGTGGGTCCTACGAGCAGTACTTC CASSLVGSGSYEQYF
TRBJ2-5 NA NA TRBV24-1 TGTGCCACCAGTGCCAGGGCCACGTCCCAAGAGACCCAGTACTTC CATSARATSQETQYF
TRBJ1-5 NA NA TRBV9 TGTGCCAGCAGCGTAGGGCCCGATCAGCCCCAGCATTTT CASSVGPDQPQHF
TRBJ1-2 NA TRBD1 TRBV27 TGTGCCAGCAGTCCGATACTTAGGGACAGGGCACTACGAATGACGCTCTTGCGTGGCTACACCTTC CASSPILRDRALRMTLLRGYTF
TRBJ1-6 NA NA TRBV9 TGTGCCAGCAGCGTCGGGACTCCCAGTCATTCACCCCTCCACTTT CASSVGTPSHSPLHF
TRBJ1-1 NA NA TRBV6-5 TGTGCCAGCAGTTACTCGAGGAGGGGGACGTACACTGAAGCTTTCTTT CASSYSRRGTYTEAFF
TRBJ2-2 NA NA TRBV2 TGTGCCAGCAACAGGAACACCGGGGAGCTGTTTTTT CASNRNTGELFF
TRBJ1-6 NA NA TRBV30 TGTGCCTGGAACCCCTCTCTAGGGACCCCCCTCCACTTT CAWNPSLGTPLHF
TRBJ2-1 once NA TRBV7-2 TGTGCCAGCAGCTTCAGTAGCTACAATGAGCAGTTCTTC CASSFSSYNEQFF
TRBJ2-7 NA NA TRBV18 TGTGCCAGCTCACCAGGACAGAGCTCCTACGAGCAGTACTTC CASSPGQSSYEQYF
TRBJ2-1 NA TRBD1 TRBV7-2 TGTGCCAGCAGCTTAAGGGGGGACAGGGTCAAATTCGCCGAGCAGTTCTTC CASSLRGDRVKFAEQFF
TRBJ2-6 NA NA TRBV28 TGTGCCAGCAGTAAGGGCGGTTCTGGGGCCAACGTCCTGACTTTC CASSKGGSGANVLTF
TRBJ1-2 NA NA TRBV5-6 TGTGCCAGCAGCTTCCCAGGGAACTATGGCTACACCTTC CASSFPGNYGYTF
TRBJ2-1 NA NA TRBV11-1 TGTGCCAGCAGCTACGAGACTCAGGCGGGTGAGCAGTTCTTC CASSYETQAGEQFF
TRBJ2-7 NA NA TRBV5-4 TGTGCCAGCAGCTTGTTAGACCTCCAAGGGGGGCAGTACTTC CASSLLDLQGGQYF
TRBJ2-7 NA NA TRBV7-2 TGTGCCAGCAGCTTCGGCGTCTCCTACGAGCAGTACTTC CASSFGVSYEQYF
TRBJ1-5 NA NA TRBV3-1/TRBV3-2 TGTGCCAGCAGCCCCGGCGGAGGGCCCCAGCATTTT CASSPGGGPQHF
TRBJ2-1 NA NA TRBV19 TGTGCCAGTAGTATGGGGTCCGGGGTGCGTGAGCAGTTCTTC CASSMGSGVREQFF
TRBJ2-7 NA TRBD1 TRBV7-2 TGTGCCAGCAGTCCGGGACAGGAGGTGGACGAGCAGTACTTC CASSPGQEVDEQYF
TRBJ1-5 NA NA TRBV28 TGTGCCAGCAGTCCCTGGGGCGATCGCAATCAGCCCCAGCATTTT CASSPWGDRNQPQHF
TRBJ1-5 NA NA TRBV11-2 TGTGCCAGCAGCACACCCCGGGGCAATCAGCCCCAGCATTTT CASSTPRGNQPQHF
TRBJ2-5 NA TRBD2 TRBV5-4 TGTGCCAGCAGCGCCCCGGGGAGCGGGGGGGCCCTTAAAGAGACCCAGTACTTC CASSAPGSGGALKETQYF
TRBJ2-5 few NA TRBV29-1 TGCAGCGTCCACCGGGCCCCGGACCAAGAGACCCAGTACTTC CSVHRAPDQETQYF
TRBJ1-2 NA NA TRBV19 TGTGCCAGTACCCGGGGGGTCGGGAATTCTAACTATGGCTACACCTTC CASTRGVGNSNYGYTF
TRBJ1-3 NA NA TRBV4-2 TGTGCCAGCAGCCAAGCTACATCGGGATCTGGAAACACCATATATTTT CASSQATSGSGNTIYF
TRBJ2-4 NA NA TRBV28 TGTGCCACCCTCACCCGGTCCCTGGCCGTAGCCAAAAACATTCAGTACTTC CATLTRSLAVAKNIQYF
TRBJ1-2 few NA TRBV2 TGTGCCAGCAGTTCCGAAGGACAGTCCTATGGCTACACCTTC CASSSEGQSYGYTF
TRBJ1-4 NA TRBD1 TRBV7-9 TGTGCCAGCAGAGGACAGGGGGTCGGGGAAAAACTGTTTTTT CASRGQGVGEKLFF
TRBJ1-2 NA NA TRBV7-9 TGTGCCAGCACCTCTACACAGGGCTATGGCTACACCTTC CASTSTQGYGYTF
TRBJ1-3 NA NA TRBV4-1 TGCGCCAGCAGCCAACTTCGATCGGGGAGGGCTGGAAACACCATATATTTT CASSQLRSGRAGNTIYF
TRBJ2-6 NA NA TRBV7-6 TGTGCCAGCAGCTTAGCAAGGAGCTCTGGGGCCAACGTCCTGACTTTC CASSLARSSGANVLTF
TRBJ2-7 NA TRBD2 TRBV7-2 TGTGCCAGCAGCCCCCTAGCGGGATACTACGAGCAGTACTTC CASSPLAGYYEQYF
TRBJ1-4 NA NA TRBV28 TGTGCCAGCAGTTTCCGGGGGGAAAAACTGTTTTTT CASSFRGEKLFF
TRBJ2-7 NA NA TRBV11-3 TGTGCCAGCAGCCTAGAGGGCGTTTCCTACGAGCAGTACTTC CASSLEGVSYEQYF
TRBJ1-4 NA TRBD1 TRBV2 TGTGCCAGCAGGGGGGACAGCTCCTATGAAAAACTGTTTTTT CASRGDSSYEKLFF
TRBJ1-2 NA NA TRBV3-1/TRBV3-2 TGTGCCAGCAGCCCCCTCACCCCTTCCTATGGCTACACCTTC CASSPLTPSYGYTF
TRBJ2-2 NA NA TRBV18 TGTGCCAGCTCATCGGCGACATCTACCGGGGAGCTGTTTTTT CASSSATSTGELFF
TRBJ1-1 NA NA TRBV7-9 TGTGCCAGCAGCCGGGTGGGGGTTTACACTGAAGCTTTCTTT CASSRVGVYTEAFF
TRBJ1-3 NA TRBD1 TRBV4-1 TGCGCCAGCAGCCAAGAAAGCTCAGGGGGCTCTTACGGAAACACCATATATTTT CASSQESSGGSYGNTIYF
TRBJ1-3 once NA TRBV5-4 TGTGCCAGCAGCTTTATGACCGAGTTCTCTGGAAACACCATATATTTT CASSFMTEFSGNTIYF
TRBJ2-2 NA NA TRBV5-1 TGCGCCAGCAGATACTCTACCGGGGCGGTCGGGGAGCTGTTTTTT CASRYSTGAVGELFF
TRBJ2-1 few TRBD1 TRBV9 TGTGCCAGCAGCGTAGGTGTAAGGACAGGCGCCAATGAGCAGTTCTTC CASSVGVRTGANEQFF
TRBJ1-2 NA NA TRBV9 TGTGCCAGCAGCGTAGCTCGCGATGGCTACACCTTC CASSVARDGYTF
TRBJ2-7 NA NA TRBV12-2 TGTGCAAGTCGCTTAGGCACTATGAACGAGCAGTACTTC CASRLGTMNEQYF
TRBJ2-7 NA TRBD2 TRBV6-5 TGTGCCAGCCGACGGCTAGCGGGCCTGGGGCAGTACTTC CASRRLAGLGQYF